One sample yielded the 27 T cell receptor beta chains listed below, sequenced in a study of shared clonotypes between healthy human individuals. The naive CD8 fraction comprised CD45RO-negative cells positively selected for CCR7 and excluded terminally differentiated effector memory CD45RA+ cells. Using immunoSEQ multiplex PCR, the repertoire was profiled, and TCRdb retains in-frame clones only, with some absent. Among around 610,000 clones listed, about 96% were seen once. Sequencing input: naive CD8+ T cells sorted from blood. These receptors came from a woman aged 25-40 years in good health.

V gene TRBV5-4 combines with J gene TRBJ2-1; D is uncertain. Germline CDR1 SGHNT, CDR2 YYREEE (reference sequence). The CDR3 contains 12 residues. V shed 2 bases and J shed 7 bases, with 7 bases lying between them. CDR3 loop: CASSFNPNEQFF. In nucleotides, the CDR3 is TGTGCCAGCAGCTTTAATCCTAATGAGCAGTTCTTC.

This clone has a handful of counts. The rearrangement joins TRBV7-6 to TRBJ2-7; the D is unclear. V shed 0 bases and J shed 3 bases, with 6 bases lying between them. This CDR3 is built from 13 residues. Germline V gene sequence: CDR1 SGHVS, CDR2 FNYEAQ. The chain's CDR3 is CASSLAGYYEQYF. The DNA of the CDR3 is TGTGCCAGCAGCTTAGCCGGGTACTACGAGCAGTACTTC. Using reference TRBV7-6 and TRBJ2-7 for the parts outside the CDR3, the full variable domain is GAGVSQSPRYKVTKRGQDVALRCDPISGHVSLYWYRQALGQGPEFLTYFNYEAQQDKSGLPNDRFSAERPEGSISTLTIQRTEQRDSAMYRCASSLAGYYEQYFGPGTRLTVT.

V gene TRBV5-5 combines with J gene TRBJ2-6, with D tentatively TRBD1 (6 bases). CDR1 is SGHKS, CDR2 YYEKEE, per germline (reference sequence). The CDR3 loop spans 15 amino acids. V was pared by 2 bases and J by 2 bases, with 8 bases between. In nucleotides, the CDR3 is TGTGCCAGCAGCTTTCACAGGGCTGGGGCCAACGTCCTGACTTTC. This codes for CASSFHRAGANVLTF.

The chain has TRBV9 and TRBJ2-7; 7 bases match TRBD1. The CDR3 is 15 residues long. J was trimmed by 5 bases and V by 3 bases; bases with no gene match: 11. Germline loops: CDR1 SGDLS, CDR2 YYNGEE. As DNA, the CDR3 is TGTGCCAGCAGCGCCTCTAGACAGGGTGGGGACGAGCAGTACTTC. As protein: CASSASRQGGDEQYF.

This chain links TRBV4-2 with TRBJ2-3, with 12 bases identical to TRBD1. This CDR3 has 17 amino acids. CDR1 LGHNA and CDR2 YNFKEQ come from the germline V gene. The J segment lost 5 bases and the V segment lost 0 bases, leaving 6 bases of the junction unmatched. Here the CDR3 DNA reads TGTGCCAGCAGCCAAGACTCGGGACAGGGGGCCGTAGATACGCAGTATTTT. Translated, it gives CASSQDSGQGAVDTQYF.

The chain uses TRBV6-1 and TRBJ1-4, with unresolved D. V lost 6 bases to trimming and J lost 0 bases, with 8 bases between them. This CDR3 contains 14 residues. Germline V lookup: CDR1 MNHNS, CDR2 SASEGT. CDR3 in DNA: TGTGCCAGCAGATATGGCGCAACTAATGAAAAACTGTTTTTT. Translated, it gives CASRYGATNEKLFF.

The genes are TRBV6-6 and TRBJ2-3, with D possibly matching TRBD2 (6 bases). V lost 7 bases, J lost 2 bases, and 19 bases lay in between. CDR1 is MNHNY and CDR2 is SVGAGI in the germline V gene (reference sequence). The CDR3 sequence is 16 residues long. The CDR3 nucleotides read TGTGCCAGCACCGCAGACCCGGGACTTCTCACAGATACGCAGTATTTT. This codes for CASTADPGLLTDTQYF.

The chain couples TRBV10-1 to TRBJ2-4; 9 positions agree with TRBD2. V shed 6 bases, J shed 4 bases, and the junction held 4 bases outside the gene matches. The CDR3 extends over 14 amino acids. Per the germline V gene, CDR1 is WNHNN and CDR2 is SYGVQD (reference sequence). CDR3 nucleotide sequence: TGCGCCAGCAGCGAGACTAGCGGAAAAAACATTCAGTACTTC. As protein: CASSETSGKNIQYF.

The V call is TRBV2, the J call TRBJ2-7; 8 nucleotides match TRBD2. Germline lookup yields CDR1 SNHLY and CDR2 FYNNEI. J was trimmed by 3 bases and V by 8 bases; bases with no gene match: 12. There are 15 residues in the CDR3. The CDR3 region has the DNA TGTGCCAGCCTCCCCGAACTAGCGGTGTTCTACGAGCAGTACTTC. This translates into CASLPELAVFYEQYF.

The V call is TRBV5-4, the J call TRBJ2-1; D uncertain. Germline loops: CDR1 SGHNT, CDR2 YYREEE (reference sequence). Trimming removed 4 bases at V and 10 bases at J, with 9 bases between. The CDR3 spans 11 residues. The CDR3 DNA reads TGTGCCAGCAGCACAAGGACGGAGCAGTTCTTC. This translates into CASSTRTEQFF.

V usage is TRBV10-2 and J usage is TRBJ2-3; D gene unclear. Trimming pared 2 bases from V and 14 bases from J, leaving 20 bases between. The germline gives CDR1 WSHSY, CDR2 SAAADI. The CDR3 is made up of 14 amino acids. In DNA, the CDR3 is TGCGCCAGCAGTGAGCCCTCTAAGTTGGCCTCCGGGTATTTT. It codes for CASSEPSKLASGYF.

The J gene is TRBJ2-1, the V gene TRBV7-9; D is tentatively TRBD1 or TRBD2 (6 bases each). CDR1 and CDR2 (germline): SEHNR, FQNEAQ (reference sequence). The CDR3 runs to 13 residues. Trimming took off 3 bases at V and 8 bases at J, with 11 bases between the two ends. The chain's CDR3 is CASSFTRGDEQFF. In nucleotides, the CDR3 is TGTGCCAGCAGCTTCACAAGGGGGGATGAGCAGTTCTTC.

V gene TRBV6-5 combines with J gene TRBJ2-3; TRBD2 matches 11 bases. The CDR3 spans 14 residues. The V and J ends lost 8 bases and 6 bases, in that order; junction bases with no gene match: 7. Germline V gives CDR1 MNHEY, CDR2 SVGAGI. Here the CDR3 reads CASGLAGPGDTQYF. In nucleotides, the CDR3 is TGTGCCAGCGGACTAGCGGGCCCGGGGGATACGCAGTATTTT.

In the case of this clone: The identical CDR3 is also encoded by other nucleotide sequences in the sample. This chain joins TRBV27 and TRBJ2-7, with 8 bases lining up with TRBD1. The CDR3 consists of 14 residues. Per the germline V gene, CDR1 is MNHEY and CDR2 is SMNVEV (reference sequence). Losses at the gene ends were 0 bases for V and 4 bases for J; bases not matched to a gene: 2. The CDR3 is CASSLSTGAYEQYF. The CDR3 nucleotides are TGTGCCAGCAGTTTATCGACAGGGGCTTACGAGCAGTACTTC.

The rearrangement links TRBV7-2 to TRBJ2-7; either TRBD1 or TRBD2 may supply D (5 bases each). The germline CDR1 and CDR2 sequences are SGHTA and FQGNSA. The ends were cut back, 1 base at V and 5 bases at J, with 21 bases in the middle. The CDR3 extends over 17 amino acids. Here the CDR3 reads CASSLEPGTEWGHEQYF. The CDR3 DNA sequence: TGTGCCAGCAGCTTAGAGCCCGGGACGGAGTGGGGCCACGAGCAGTACTTC.

This chain uses TRBV19 with TRBJ1-2, with no clear D. CDR1 and CDR2 from the germline V gene are LNHDA and SQIVND (reference sequence). The CDR3 loop spans 15 amino acids. V was cut by 3 bases and J by 4 bases, with 15 bases left in between. The chain's CDR3 is CASSILPGSAYGYTF. For the CDR3, the DNA is TGTGCCAGTAGTATCCTCCCCGGGAGTGCCTATGGCTACACCTTC.

This chain connects TRBV9 to TRBJ2-2; the D is unclear. Germline values: CDR1 SGDLS, CDR2 YYNGEE. The CDR3 is made up of 15 amino acids. Trimming stripped 3 bases from V and 0 bases from J, with 9 bases between. This CDR3 is CASSAGWTNTGELFF. The CDR3 nucleotides are TGTGCCAGCAGCGCCGGCTGGACGAACACCGGGGAGCTGTTTTTT.

The CDR3: CASSYERESRNYEQYF. CDR3 coding DNA: TGTGCCAGCAGTTATGAGCGGGAGAGTCGGAACTACGAGCAGTACTTC. The chain uses TRBV6-5 and TRBJ2-7, with 8 bases lining up with TRBD2. The junction had 10 bases not matched to a gene; V was cut back by 3 bases and J by 3 bases. Germline assignment: CDR1 MNHEY and CDR2 SVGAGI. The CDR3 contains 16 residues.

A note on this clone: The sample has other DNA sequences that encode this CDR3 too. The genes are TRBV7-2 and TRBJ2-3; 10 positions match TRBD2. The CDR3 length is 15 residues. V shed 3 bases and J 4 bases; nucleotides not matched to a gene: 4. Per the germline V gene, CDR1 is SGHTA and CDR2 is FQGNSA. The CDR3: CASSLTSGLSDTQYF. The CDR3 nucleotides read TGTGCCAGCAGCTTGACTAGCGGGCTGTCAGATACGCAGTATTTT.

The chain is built from TRBV11-2 and TRBJ2-3; 8 nucleotides match TRBD2. The CDR3 loop spans 16 amino acids. The ends lost 3 bases at V and 5 bases at J; junction bases unmatched: 10. The germline V gene encodes CDR1 SGHAT and CDR2 FQNNGV. The CDR3 protein is CASSFSSGIGGDTQYF. The CDR3 DNA follows: TGTGCCAGCAGCTTCAGTAGCGGGATTGGTGGAGATACGCAGTATTTT.

V and J are TRBV15 and TRBJ2-1, with a possible D match to TRBD2 (5 bases). Looked up from germline, CDR1 is LNHNV and CDR2 is YYDKDF (reference sequence). The CDR3 length is 17 residues. The V end lost 0 bases, the J end lost 4 bases, and 16 bases lay between the germline ends. The CDR3 DNA is TGTGCCACCAGCAGAGAATCGGCGGGCCCGGGGTACAATGAGCAGTTCTTC. Translating gives CATSRESAGPGYNEQFF.

This chain links TRBV29-1 with TRBJ1-1; possible D gene TRBD1, 5 bases. Trimming pared 4 bases from V and 7 bases from J, leaving 16 bases between. CDR3 length: 13 residues. Germline V gene sequence: CDR1 SQVTM, CDR2 ANQGSEA. CDR3 nucleotide sequence: TGCAGCGTTGTCCCACAGGAGGTTAGTGAAGCTTTCTTT. Translated, it gives CSVVPQEVSEAFF.

J is TRBJ2-5 and V is TRBV2; 12 bases line up with TRBD1. Per the germline V gene, CDR1 is SNHLY and CDR2 is FYNNEI. The CDR3 length is 15 residues. Losses at the gene ends were 6 bases for V and 5 bases for J; bases not matched to a gene: 7. CDR3 sequence: CASRTGTGGPETQYF. CDR3 in DNA: TGTGCCAGCAGGACCGGGACAGGGGGCCCGGAGACCCAGTACTTC.

This clone appeared once. The chain carries TRBV19 and TRBJ2-7, with 9 bases that match TRBD2. The CDR3 contains 14 residues. CDR1 LNHDA and CDR2 SQIVND come from the germline V gene (reference sequence). The J segment lost 3 bases and the V segment lost 8 bases, leaving 8 bases of the junction unmatched. For the CDR3, the DNA is TGTGCCAGTTCCAGTGGTAGCGGGAGCTACGAGCAGTACTTC. Translated, it gives CASSSGSGSYEQYF.

This clone came up once. The rearrangement joins TRBV2 to TRBJ2-2; D is ambiguous. Per the germline V gene, CDR1 is SNHLY and CDR2 is FYNNEI. V lost 2 bases and J 2 bases, leaving 6 bases between the germline ends. The CDR3 is 14 residues long. CDR3 bases: TGTGCCAGCAGTGAATGGATAAACACCGGGGAGCTGTTTTTT. This translates into CASSEWINTGELFF.

The chain recombines TRBV5-6 with TRBJ2-4; 8 bases match TRBD1. CDR3 length: 15 amino acids. With 3 bases clipped from V and 8 bases from J, the junction kept 10 bases outside the gene matches. The germline gives CDR1 SGHDT, CDR2 YYEEEE. The CDR3 nucleotides are TGTGCCAGCAGCTGGCCCAGACAGGGGATATACATTCAGTACTTC. Amino acid sequence: CASSWPRQGIYIQYF.

The chain is built from TRBV2 and TRBJ2-7; 7 positions agree with TRBD1. The junction had 5 bases not matched to a gene; V was cut back by 7 bases and J by 5 bases. Germline V gene lookup returns CDR1 SNHLY and CDR2 FYNNEI. The CDR3 covers 12 residues. The CDR3 is CASKDRSHEQYF. CDR3 coding DNA: TGTGCCAGCAAGGACAGGTCCCACGAGCAGTACTTC. The entire variable domain, with the rest obtained from reference TRBV2 and TRBJ2-7, is as follows: EPEVTQTPSHQVTQMGQEVILRCVPISNHLYFYWYRQILGQKVEFLVSFYNNEISEKSEIFDDQFSVERPDGSNFTLKIRSTKLEDSAMYFCASKDRSHEQYFGPGTRLTVT.